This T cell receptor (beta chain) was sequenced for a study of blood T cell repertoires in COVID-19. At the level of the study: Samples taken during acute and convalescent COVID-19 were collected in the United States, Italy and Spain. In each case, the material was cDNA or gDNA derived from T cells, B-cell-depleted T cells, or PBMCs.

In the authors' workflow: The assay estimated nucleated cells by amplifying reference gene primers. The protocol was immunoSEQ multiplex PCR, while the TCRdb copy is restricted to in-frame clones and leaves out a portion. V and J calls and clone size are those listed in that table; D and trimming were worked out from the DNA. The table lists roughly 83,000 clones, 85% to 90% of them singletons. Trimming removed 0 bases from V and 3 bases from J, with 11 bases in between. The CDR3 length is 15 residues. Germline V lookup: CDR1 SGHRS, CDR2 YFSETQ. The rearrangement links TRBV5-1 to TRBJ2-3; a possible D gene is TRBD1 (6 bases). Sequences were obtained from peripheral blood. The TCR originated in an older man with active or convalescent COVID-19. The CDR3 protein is CASSLGWGRTDTQYF. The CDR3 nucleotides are TGCGCCAGCAGCTTGGGATGGGGGCGGACAGATACGCAGTATTTT.